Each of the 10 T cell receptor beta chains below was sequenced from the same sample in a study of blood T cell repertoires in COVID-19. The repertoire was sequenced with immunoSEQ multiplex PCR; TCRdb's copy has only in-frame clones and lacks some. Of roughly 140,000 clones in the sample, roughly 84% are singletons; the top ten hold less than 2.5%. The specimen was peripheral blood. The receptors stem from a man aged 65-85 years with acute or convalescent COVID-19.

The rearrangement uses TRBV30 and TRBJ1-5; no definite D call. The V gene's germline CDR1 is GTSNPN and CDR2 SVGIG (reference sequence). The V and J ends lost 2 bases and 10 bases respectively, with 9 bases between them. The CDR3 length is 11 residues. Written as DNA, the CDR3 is TGTGCCTGGAGTACGGGAAGACCCCAGCATTTT. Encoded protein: CAWSTGRPQHF.

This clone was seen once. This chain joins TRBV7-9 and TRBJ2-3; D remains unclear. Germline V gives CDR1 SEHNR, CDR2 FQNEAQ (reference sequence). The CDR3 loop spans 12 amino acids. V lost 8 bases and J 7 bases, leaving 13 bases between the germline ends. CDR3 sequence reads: CASDTLGNTQYF. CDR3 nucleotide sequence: TGTGCCAGCGATACTCTAGGAAATACGCAGTATTTT.

For the CDR3, the DNA is TGTGCCAGCAGCTTCGGGGACAATAGCAATCAGCCCCAGCATTTT. Encoded protein: CASSFGDNSNQPQHF. V is TRBV7-9 and J is TRBJ1-5; possible D gene TRBD1, 6 bases. The CDR3 is made up of 15 amino acids. The germline V gene has CDR1 SEHNR and CDR2 FQNEAQ (reference sequence). Between the trimmed V and J ends, which lost 3 bases and 0 bases, there was a span of 9 bases.

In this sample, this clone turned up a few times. The CDR3 DNA reads as TGTGCCAGTAGCCCCCAAGAGACAAGGGGGACGCAGTATTTT. Encoded protein: CASSPQETRGTQYF. The chain recombines TRBV19 with TRBJ2-3; possibly TRBD1 for D (6 bases). Germline assignment: CDR1 LNHDA and CDR2 SQIVND (reference sequence). This CDR3 contains 14 residues. Trimming pared 6 bases from V and 9 bases from J, leaving 19 bases between.

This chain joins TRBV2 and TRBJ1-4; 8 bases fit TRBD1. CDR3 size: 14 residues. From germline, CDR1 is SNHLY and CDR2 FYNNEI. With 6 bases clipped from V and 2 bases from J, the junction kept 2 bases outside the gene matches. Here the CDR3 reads CASSWTGTNEKLFF. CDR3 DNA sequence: TGTGCCAGCAGCTGGACAGGGACTAATGAAAAACTGTTTTTT.

The CDR3 reads CASSSRGQGSYEQYF. In nucleotides, the CDR3 is TGTGCCAGCAGCTCTCGTGGGCAGGGATCCTACGAGCAGTACTTC. The rearrangement links TRBV6-5 to TRBJ2-7, with D possibly matching TRBD1 (5 bases). Germline V gene lookup returns CDR1 MNHEY and CDR2 SVGAGI. The length of the CDR3 is 15 residues. The V gene lost 6 bases and the J gene lost 1 base, with 16 bases spanning the gap.

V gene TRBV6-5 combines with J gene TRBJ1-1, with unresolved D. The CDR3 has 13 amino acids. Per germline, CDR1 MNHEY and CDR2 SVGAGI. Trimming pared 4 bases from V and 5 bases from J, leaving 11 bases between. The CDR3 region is CASSFGRETEAFF. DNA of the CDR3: TGTGCCAGCAGTTTTGGGAGGGAAACTGAAGCTTTCTTT.

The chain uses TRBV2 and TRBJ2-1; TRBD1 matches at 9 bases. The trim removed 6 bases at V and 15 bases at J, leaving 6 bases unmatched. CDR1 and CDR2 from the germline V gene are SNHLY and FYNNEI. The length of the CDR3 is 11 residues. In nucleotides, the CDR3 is TGTGCCAGCAGCCCACAGGGGGCGCGGTTCTTC. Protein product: CASSPQGARFF.

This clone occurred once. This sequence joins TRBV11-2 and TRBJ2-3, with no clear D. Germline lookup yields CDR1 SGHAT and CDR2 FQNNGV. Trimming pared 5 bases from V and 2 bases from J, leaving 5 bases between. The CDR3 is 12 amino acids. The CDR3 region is CASSPHTDTQYF. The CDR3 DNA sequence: TGTGCCAGCAGCCCCCACACAGATACGCAGTATTTT.

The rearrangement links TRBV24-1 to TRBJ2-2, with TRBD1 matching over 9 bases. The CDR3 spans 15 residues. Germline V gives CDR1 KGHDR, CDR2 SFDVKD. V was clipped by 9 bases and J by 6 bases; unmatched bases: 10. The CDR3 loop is CATRPTTGGPGELFF. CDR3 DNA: TGTGCCACCCGACCCACCACAGGGGGCCCCGGGGAGCTGTTTTTT.